The clone carrying this T cell receptor beta chain was observed at least ten times. The antigen is unknown. A library of TCRbeta sequences, prepared with unique molecular identifiers, was generated. TCRdb recomputed calls from the PCR reads with MiXCR, one row per CDR3 protein. The top ten hold about 0.79% of the sample, which has around 670,000 distinct CDR3 sequences, less than 15% seen once. Germline V gives CDR1 SGHAT, CDR2 FQDESV (reference sequence). The ends lost 1 base at V and 6 bases at J; junction bases unmatched: 8. This CDR3 is built from 18 residues. This record comes from a study of T-cell reconstitution after alpha-beta-depleted transplantation in children. Findings and limits, study-wide: Where alpha-beta T cells came from about two months after transplant was reportedly several hundred expanded graft clones. Surviving recipient cells, namely T cells and thymic progenitors, were the source of high day-60 TCRbeta diversity in some patients. Newly made T cells mostly supplied T-cell counts and diversity one year after transplant.

The material sequenced was PBMCs, taken before TCRalphabeta/CD19-depleted stem cell transplant. The chain employs TRBV11-1 and TRBJ2-1, with 14 positions matching TRBD2. This sequence originates from a girl under 10 years old with congenital amegakaryocytic thrombocytopenia, due to receive a stem cell transplant. The DNA for the CDR3 is TGTGCCAGCAGCTTAGTAGGGACTAGCGGGAGAAGTCGCAATGAGCAGTTCTTC. Translated: CASSLVGTSGRSRNEQFF.